Presented here are 23 T cell receptor beta chains from one specimen sequenced in a study of Tregs in tolerant kidney transplant recipients. Repertoires were generated with immunoSEQ multiplex PCR, while TCRdb's copy carries only in-frame clones and drops some. The sample holds about 30,000 clones. The sample here was CD8+ T cells from blood, taken before the transplant. These receptors were obtained from a human donor who received a combined kidney and bone marrow transplant.

To note about this clone: The read halts 3 residues ahead of the CDR3 end, with the missing end drawn from the germline J gene. V usage is TRBV7-9 and J usage is TRBJ2-2; D may be TRBD1 (5 bases). The CDR3 spans 15 residues. V lost 0 bases, J lost 4 bases, and 9 bases lay in between. Per germline, CDR1 SEHNR and CDR2 FQNEAQ (reference sequence). The sequenced CDR3 bases are TGTGCCAGCAGCTTAGCACAGGTATCCACCGGGGAG. Translated, it gives CASSLAQVSTGE. The CDR3 as a whole reads CASSLAQVSTGELFF.

Of note for this clone: The read falls 3 residues short of the CDR3 end, and the missing part is taken from the germline J gene. The chain uses TRBV7-8 and TRBJ2-3; D is perhaps TRBD2 (5 bases). Germline loops: CDR1 SGHVS, CDR2 FQNEAQ. V was trimmed by 5 bases and J by 1 base, leaving 10 bases between them. There are 14 residues in the CDR3. The sequenced CDR3 bases are TGTGCCAGCAGCAAACTAGGAGGCACAGATACG. Residues: CASSKLGGTDT. The full CDR3 protein reads CASSKLGGTDTQYF.

Turning to this clone: Coverage ceases 3 residues before the CDR3 finishes, and the germline J gene fills in the end. The genes are TRBV29-1 and TRBJ2-1, with D maybe TRBD1 (6 bases). CDR3 size: 15 residues. The germline V gene encodes CDR1 SQVTM and CDR2 ANQGSEA. The germline V and J ends were trimmed by 5 bases and 6 bases, with 20 bases remaining between them. CDR3 amino acids: CSVNRQALGRNEQFF. The part of the CDR3 DNA that was read is TGCAGCGTTAATCGACAGGCCCTAGGACGCAATGAG.

Partial CDR3 DNA: TGTGCCAGCAGAGGACAGGGCCCCTACAATGAG. Protein sequence: CASRGQGPYNE. The entire CDR3 sequence reads CASRGQGPYNEQFF. This rearrangement joins TRBV7-9 to TRBJ2-1; 8 nucleotides line up with TRBD1. The sequence runs out 3 residues before the end of the CDR3; the remainder is reconstructed from the germline J gene. V was pared by 6 bases and J by 2 bases, with 3 bases of the junction left unmatched. CDR1 SEHNR and CDR2 FQNEAQ come from the germline V gene (reference sequence). This CDR3 contains 14 residues.

With regard to this clone: The junction does not match germline at one end; this may be a read error. Read data end 3 residues before the CDR3 end; the end is taken from the germline J gene. This chain links TRBV4-2 with TRBJ2-3, with D unclear. The CDR3 runs to 15 residues. The V gene's germline CDR1 is LGHNA and CDR2 YNFKEQ. The CDR3 loop reads CASSQDGLSTDTQYF. The CDR3 DNA, read in part, is TGCGCCAGCAGCCAAGATGGGCTGAGCACAGATACG.

Concerning this clone: Read sequence stops 3 residues before the CDR3 end, and the germline J gene provides the missing end. The gene calls are TRBV2 and TRBJ2-4; tentatively, D is TRBD2 (7 bases). V shed 6 bases and J shed 1 base, with 16 bases lying between them. Germline V gene sequence: CDR1 SNHLY, CDR2 FYNNEI. CDR3 length: 16 residues. CDR3: CASRDQGRGAKNIQYF. The part of the CDR3 DNA that was read is TGTGCCAGCAGGGATCAGGGGAGGGGGGCCAAAAACATT. Complete variable domain (other parts from reference TRBV2 and TRBJ2-4): EPEVTQTPSHQVTQMGQEVILRCVPISNHLYFYWYRQILGQKVEFLVSFYNNEISEKSEIFDDQFSVERPDGSNFTLKIRSTKLEDSAMYFCASRDQGRGAKNIQYFGAGTRLSVL.

Concerning this clone: Read coverage stops 3 residues before the CDR3 terminus; the germline J gene supplies the remainder. The rearrangement uses TRBV20-1 and TRBJ2-7; TRBD2 might be the D (6 bases). Germline assignment: CDR1 DFQATT and CDR2 SNEGSKA (reference sequence). The V gene lost 0 bases and the J gene lost 4 bases, with 16 bases spanning the gap. The CDR3 is 15 amino acids. The DNA read from the CDR3 is TGCAGTGCTAGAGAGAGCGACTCGGGGAGGTACGAG. Its translation: CSARESDSGRYE. The CDR3 in full is CSARESDSGRYEQYF.

Note on this clone: The CDR3 is cut off 3 residues early in the read; its end comes from the germline J gene. The V call is TRBV19, the J call TRBJ2-7; D unresolved. Germline V CDR1 and CDR2: LNHDA, SQIVND (reference sequence). V lost 5 bases to trimming and J lost 5 bases, with 10 bases between them. The CDR3 runs to 12 residues. The CDR3 sequence: CASSLTEDEQYF. CDR3 bases read: TGTGCCAGTAGTCTGACTGAGGACGAG.

This CDR3 reads CSASPTLTSGYEQYF. The CDR3 DNA, read in part, is TGCAGTGCTAGCCCGACCCTGACTAGTGGGTACGAG. V and J are TRBV20-1 and TRBJ2-7, with D possibly matching TRBD2 (6 bases). Read coverage stops 3 residues before the CDR3 terminus; the germline J gene supplies the remainder. Per germline, CDR1 DFQATT and CDR2 SNEGSKA (reference sequence). V was pared by 3 bases and J by 4 bases, with 19 bases between. This CDR3 is 15 amino acids long.

With respect to this clone: Coverage ceases 3 residues before the CDR3 finishes, and the germline J gene fills in the end. The chain joins TRBV19 to TRBJ2-7; 10 bases align to TRBD2. The CDR3 runs 15 residues. V dropped 5 bases and J dropped 3; count of bases not matched to a gene: 7. CDR1 is LNHDA and CDR2 is SQIVND in the germline V gene (reference sequence). The part of the CDR3 DNA that was read is TGTGCCAGTAGTTACGTCCTAGCGGGGGACTACGAG. Its protein is CASSYVLAGDYE. The full CDR3 is CASSYVLAGDYEQYF.

As to this clone: With the read ending 3 residues before the CDR3 end, the germline J gene is used to fill in that end. The chain recombines TRBV5-6 with TRBJ2-7; weak D call: TRBD1 (6 bases). V was cut by 5 bases and J by 2 bases, with 11 bases left in between. This CDR3 contains 13 residues. Germline CDR1 reads SGHDT; CDR2 reads YYEEEE. CDR3 region: CASSRTETYEQYF. The CDR3 bases that were read are TGTGCCAGCAGTAGGACAGAAACCTACGAG.

For this clone: Sequencing ends 3 residues short of the CDR3 end; the germline J gene provides the rest. The chain uses TRBV5-6 and TRBJ1-2; weak D call: TRBD1 (5 bases). CDR3 size: 14 residues. The germline CDR1 and CDR2 sequences are SGHDT and YYEEEE. V lost 0 bases, J lost 0 bases, and 6 bases lay in between. This CDR3 is CASSLAGANYGYTF. The sequenced part of the CDR3 DNA is TGTGCCAGCAGCTTGGCGGGGGCTAACTATGGC.

About this clone: With the read ending 3 residues before the CDR3 end, the germline J gene is used to fill in that end. The gene calls are TRBV19 and TRBJ2-7, with a weak D call TRBD2 (6 bases). Between the trimmed V and J ends, which lost 5 bases and 3 bases, there was a span of 14 bases. Germline CDR1 reads LNHDA; CDR2 reads SQIVND (reference sequence). The CDR3 is 14 amino acids. CDR3 bases read: TGTGCCAGTAGTCTTCGCGGGATAGACTACGAG. Its translation is CASSLRGIDYE. The full CDR3 reads CASSLRGIDYEQYF.

This clone is identified as medium-sized from frequency. The read is 3 residues too short to cover the CDR3 end, so that end is filled in from the germline J gene. The V and J genes are TRBV13 and TRBJ2-1; the D gene is possibly TRBD1 (6 bases). Germline-derived CDR1 and CDR2 are PRHDT and FYEKMQ (reference sequence). This CDR3 comprises 17 residues. V was pared by 4 bases and J by 4 bases, with 20 bases between. The sequenced part of the CDR3 DNA is TGTGCCAGCAGCTCCAGGGGACATCCTTCGGGGTACAATGAG. Its translation: CASSSRGHPSGYNE. In full, the CDR3 is CASSSRGHPSGYNEQFF.

Note on this clone: The CDR3 is cut off 3 residues early in the read; its end comes from the germline J gene. J is TRBJ2-7 and V is TRBV29-1, with a weak D call TRBD2 (5 bases). There are 12 residues in the CDR3. Per the germline V gene, CDR1 is SQVTM and CDR2 is ANQGSEA. V lost 3 bases and J 5 bases, leaving 11 bases between the germline ends. The CDR3 DNA, read in part, is TGCAGCGTTGAGTTAGTCGGGGACGAG. Protein sequence: CSVELVGDE. Given in full, the CDR3 is CSVELVGDEQYF.

As concerns this clone: The read falls 3 residues short of the CDR3 end, and the missing part is taken from the germline J gene. The chain recombines TRBV7-3 with TRBJ2-3, with D maybe TRBD2 (7 bases). Trimming cost V 0 bases and J 4 bases, with 8 bases left between them. CDR3 length: 14 amino acids. Per the germline V gene, CDR1 is SGHTA and CDR2 is FQGTGA. CDR3 bases read: TGTGCCAGCAGCTTAACAGGGGGGGCAGATACG. Its protein product is CASSLTGGADT. The CDR3 in its entirety is CASSLTGGADTQYF.

Notes on this clone: The read ends 3 residues before the CDR3 terminus; that terminus is restored from the germline J gene. The V and J genes are TRBV29-1 and TRBJ1-4, with 8 bases that match TRBD1. After removal of 6 bases from V and 6 bases from J, the junction contained 6 bases not matched to a gene. The CDR3 runs 13 residues. The germline CDR1 and CDR2 sequences are SQVTM and ANQGSEA. The CDR3 DNA, read in part, is TGCAGCGTCGGACAGGGACCCTATGAAAAA. Translated: CSVGQGPYEK. The entire CDR3 is CSVGQGPYEKLFF. Using reference TRBV29-1 and TRBJ1-4 for the parts outside the CDR3, the full variable domain is SAVISQKPSRDICQRGTSLTIQCQVDSQVTMMFWYRQQPGQSLTLIATANQGSEATYESGFVIDKFPISRPNLTFSTLTVSNMSPEDSSIYLCSVGQGPYEKLFFGSGTQLSVL.

Incomplete CDR3 DNA: TGTGCCAGCAGCTTAATAGGACAGGGATTCGATGGC. Residues: CASSLIGQGFDG. The whole CDR3 sequence is CASSLIGQGFDGYTF. This sequence joins TRBV7-2 and TRBJ1-2, with 8 bases lining up with TRBD1. The CDR3 extends 3 residues past the end of the read, so its final part is completed from the germline J gene. CDR3 length: 15 amino acids. Germline-derived CDR1 and CDR2 are SGHTA and FQGNSA. With 2 bases clipped from V and 6 bases from J, the junction kept 8 bases outside the gene matches.

Remarks on this clone: The CDR3 extends 3 residues past the end of the read, so its final part is completed from the germline J gene. This rearrangement joins TRBV2 to TRBJ1-1; D is uncertain. Germline V gene data show CDR1 as SNHLY and CDR2 as FYNNEI. This CDR3 contains 17 residues. The V gene lost 4 bases and the J gene lost 1 base, with 19 bases spanning the gap. The CDR3 spells CASSAHMPEVRNTEAFF. Partial CDR3 DNA: TGTGCCAGCAGTGCCCATATGCCTGAGGTCCGGAACACTGAA.

For this clone: The DNA ends 3 residues before the CDR3 does, and the rest of the CDR3 is filled in from the germline J gene. V usage is TRBV28 and J usage is TRBJ2-7; D is unresolved. The germline CDR1 and CDR2 sequences are MDHEN and SYDVKM. CDR3 length: 14 residues. Trimming removed 0 bases at V and 1 base at J, with 7 bases between. The CDR3: CASSLWRISYEQYF. The DNA read from the CDR3 is TGTGCCAGCAGTTTATGGCGGATTTCCTACGAG.

Turning to this clone: Read sequence stops 3 residues before the CDR3 end, and the germline J gene provides the missing end. The genes are TRBV13 and TRBJ2-2, with TRBD2 identical over 12 bases. The CDR3 loop spans 12 amino acids. In germline, CDR1 is PRHDT, CDR2 FYEKMQ (reference sequence). The sequenced part of the CDR3 DNA is TGTGCCAGCAGCCCGGGACTAGCGGGG. It encodes CASSPGLAG. The complete CDR3 sequence is CASSPGLAGLFF.

For this clone: The sequence runs out 3 residues before the end of the CDR3; the remainder is reconstructed from the germline J gene. This chain connects TRBV7-9 to TRBJ2-7; D gene ambiguous. Trimming removed 4 bases from V and 4 bases from J, with 11 bases in between. The CDR3 totals 13 residues. Germline values: CDR1 SEHNR, CDR2 FQNEAQ (reference sequence). The CDR3 reads CASSSPIRYEQYF. The DNA read from the CDR3 is TGTGCCAGCAGCTCCCCCATCCGGTACGAG. Based on the CDR3 plus reference TRBV7-9 and TRBJ2-7, the full variable domain is DTGVSQNPRHKITKRGQNVTFRCDPISEHNRLYWYRQTLGQGPEFLTYFQNEAQLEKSRLLSDRFSAERPKGSFSTLEIQRTEQGDSAMYLCASSSPIRYEQYFGPGTRLTVT.

A note on this clone: The sequence runs out 3 residues before the end of the CDR3; the remainder is reconstructed from the germline J gene. The V and J genes are TRBV20-1 and TRBJ1-1; D is ambiguous. CDR3 length: 11 amino acids. CDR1 DFQATT and CDR2 SNEGSKA come from the germline V gene (reference sequence). The covered CDR3 bases are TGCAGTGCTAGAGCAGGAGATCTC. This sequence encodes CSARAGDL. The CDR3, in full, reads CSARAGDLAFF.